The clone carrying this T cell receptor beta chain showed up many times. Generation of bulk TCR libraries relied on previously described methods and listed TCR primers. TCRdb analysed the PCR reads with MiXCR anew, one entry per CDR3 protein. The table has 100,000 or so distinct CDR3 sequences, roughly a third seen once. Trimming took 5 bases from V and 6 from J; bases not matched to a gene: 8. The length of the CDR3 is 15 residues. Germline values: CDR1 LNHDA, CDR2 SQIVND (reference sequence). This entry belongs to a study of molecular identifiers for immune sequencing clone quantification. Across the study: Replicates split RNA from around 20,000 or 100,000 naive CD8 cells five ways, and the researchers sequenced four portions.

The TCR sequence derives from a human donor in good health. Some libraries in this study had Jurkat cell RNA spiked in. Sequenced sample: naive CD8+ T cells from blood, with Jurkat cell RNA spiked in. Sample subset: FACS-sorted CD8+CD4-CCR7+CD45RA+ naive T cells. This chain links TRBV19 with TRBJ2-3, with 10 bases matching TRBD2. The CDR3 coding sequence is TGTGCCAGTAGTCCGTCTAGCGGGAGTGTGGATACGCAGTATTTT. Encoded protein: CASSPSSGSVDTQYF.